The 14 T cell receptor beta chains reported below all come from one sample, sequenced in a study of OX40 agonist ivuxolimab in advanced cancers. Sequencing was performed with immunoSEQ multiplex PCR; in TCRdb, only in-frame clones are kept and a portion is missing. Of 7,500 to 10,000 clones in the sample, about 74% were seen once. The material sequenced was CD4+ or CD8+ T cells sorted from blood, taken in a trial of the OX40 agonist ivuxolimab. Receptor source: an adult with an advanced solid tumor such as melanoma, head and neck, liver or kidney cancer.

This chain links TRBV7-3 with TRBJ2-3; TRBD2 matches 8 bases. V gave up 4 bases and J gave up 0 bases; unmatched junction bases: 3. CDR1 and CDR2 (germline): SGHTA, FQGTGA. CDR3 size: 15 residues. The CDR3 DNA is TGTGCCAGCAGCTCACTAGCGGCTAGCACAGATACGCAGTATTTT. It yields the protein CASSSLAASTDTQYF.

This rearrangement joins TRBV4-3 to TRBJ2-1; D perhaps matches TRBD2 (5 bases). This CDR3 is 18 amino acids long. The ends were cut back, 0 bases at V and 5 bases at J, with 20 bases in the middle. Germline CDR1 reads LGHNA; CDR2 reads YSLEER. Written as DNA, the CDR3 is TGCGCCAGCAGCCAAGATAGCCTACTGGACTTCAACAACAATGAGCAGTTCTTC. Protein sequence: CASSQDSLLDFNNNEQFF.

V and J are TRBV2 and TRBJ1-3, with unresolved D. Germline CDR1 reads SNHLY; CDR2 reads FYNNEI. Between the trimmed V and J ends, which lost 8 bases and 1 base, there was a span of 15 bases. The CDR3 totals 15 residues. The CDR3 DNA is TGTGCCAGCGGAGCGGACGGGAGTTCTGGAAACACCATATATTTT. Protein product: CASGADGSSGNTIYF.

The chain combines TRBV7-9 with TRBJ2-5; the D gene is possibly TRBD1 (6 bases). CDR3 size: 13 residues. Germline V lookup: CDR1 SEHNR, CDR2 FQNEAQ (reference sequence). V was pared by 3 bases and J by 5 bases, with 10 bases between. CDR3: CASSFTGWETQYF. CDR3 nucleotide sequence: TGTGCCAGCAGCTTCACAGGGTGGGAGACCCAGTACTTC.

This chain joins TRBV7-3 and TRBJ2-5, with a tentative D call TRBD1 (5 bases). The CDR3 contains 13 residues. V lost 5 bases, J lost 7 bases, and 14 bases lay in between. The germline gives CDR1 SGHTA, CDR2 FQGTGA. CDR3 in DNA: TGTGCCAGCAGCCCCCCCGCAGGGATGACCCAGTACTTC. As protein: CASSPPAGMTQYF.

This chain connects TRBV13 to TRBJ2-2; D gene unclear. Trimming removed 4 bases at V and 6 bases at J, with 6 bases between. The CDR3 is 12 residues long. CDR1 and CDR2 (germline): PRHDT, FYEKMQ (reference sequence). The CDR3 nucleotides are TGTGCCAGCAGCTCCTTGGCCGGGGAGCTGTTTTTT. This gives the protein CASSSLAGELFF.

This clone occurred many times. This chain uses TRBV19 with TRBJ2-1; the D is unclear. Germline V gene data show CDR1 as LNHDA and CDR2 as SQIVND (reference sequence). This CDR3 region has 14 residues. The ends were cut back, 10 bases at V and 8 bases at J, with 21 bases in the middle. The DNA for the CDR3 is TGTGCCAATTCACCGGTGTCGGTAGTCTATGAGCAGTTCTTC. This translates into CANSPVSVVYEQFF.

The CDR3 is CASSRAGGFYEQYF. In DNA, the CDR3 is TGTGCCAGTAGTCGCGCGGGAGGGTTCTACGAGCAGTACTTC. The chain has TRBV19 and TRBJ2-7, with 9 bases matching TRBD2. Germline-derived CDR1 and CDR2 are LNHDA and SQIVND (reference sequence). V trimming: 5 bases; J trimming: 3 bases; junction bases outside the gene matches: 5. The CDR3 is 14 amino acids.

The chain couples TRBV19 to TRBJ2-2, with 7 bases lining up with TRBD1. The trim removed 8 bases at V and 0 bases at J, leaving 9 bases unmatched. Germline assignment: CDR1 LNHDA and CDR2 SQIVND (reference sequence). The CDR3 is 16 residues long. The CDR3 loop is CASQGVYSTNTGELFF. CDR3 coding DNA: TGTGCCAGTCAGGGGGTCTACAGCACGAACACCGGGGAGCTGTTTTTT. Full variable domain (missing parts from reference TRBV19 and TRBJ2-2): DGGITQSPKYLFRKEGQNVTLSCEQNLNHDAMYWYRQDPGQGLRLIYYSQIVNDFQKGDIAEGYSVSREKKESFPLTVTSAQKNPTAFYLCASQGVYSTNTGELFFGEGSRLTVL.

The gene calls are TRBV6-1 and TRBJ1-5; TRBD1 matches at 8 bases. This CDR3 has 14 amino acids. CDR1 and CDR2 from the germline V gene are MNHNS and SASEGT. V shed 8 bases and J 6 bases; nucleotides not matched to a gene: 9. The CDR3, as DNA: TGTGCCAGCTTAGAAACAGGGACAGGTCAGCCCCAGCATTTT. This encodes CASLETGTGQPQHF.

This chain joins TRBV4-3 and TRBJ2-5; D gene unclear. Between the trimmed V and J ends, which lost 4 bases and 5 bases, there was a span of 14 bases. This CDR3 contains 14 residues. The germline V gene has CDR1 LGHNA and CDR2 YSLEER. The CDR3 DNA is TGCGCCAGCAGCCCCTCGGTTAGCAGCGAGACCCAGTACTTC. It specifies CASSPSVSSETQYF.

V usage is TRBV28 and J usage is TRBJ1-4, with 7 bases fitting TRBD1. The CDR3 extends over 16 amino acids. V lost 3 bases to trimming and J lost 5 bases; unmatched junction nucleotides: 9. Germline loops: CDR1 MDHEN, CDR2 SYDVKM. Here the CDR3 DNA reads TGTGCCAGCAGTTTTTGGTGGAGGACAGGAAATGAAAAACTGTTTTTT. This gives the protein CASSFWWRTGNEKLFF.

The rearrangement joins TRBV28 to TRBJ2-3, with 13 bases lining up with TRBD2. CDR3 length: 15 residues. CDR1 and CDR2 (germline): MDHEN, SYDVKM. J gave up 6 bases and V 6 bases, and 6 bases lay outside the gene matches. CDR3 in amino acids: CASRRTSGRGDTQYF. DNA of the CDR3: TGTGCCAGCAGGAGGACTAGCGGGAGAGGGGATACGCAGTATTTT.

V gene TRBV5-3 combines with J gene TRBJ2-7, with D perhaps TRBD1 or TRBD2 (5 bases each). TRBV5-3 is treated as an ORF (open reading frame) with a function not yet certain. V was trimmed by 1 base and J by 5 bases, leaving 7 bases between them. The CDR3 loop spans 12 amino acids. The CDR3 DNA sequence: TGTGCCAGAAGCTTGAGAGGGGACGAGCAGTACTTC. Its protein is CARSLRGDEQYF.